Below are 16 T cell receptor beta chains sequenced from a single sample in a study of cytomegalovirus exposure and HLA in healthy donors. The protocol was immunoSEQ multiplex PCR, while the TCRdb copy is restricted to in-frame clones and leaves out a portion. Of 97,000 or so clones in the sample, over 85% are singletons; the top ten hold 0.8% to 0.9%. Input material: PBMCs. These receptor sequences come from a young woman in good health and CMV-seronegative.

The CDR3 bases are TGTGCCAGCAGTGAGGTAGTGAACACTGAAGCTTTCTTT. The encoded protein is CASSEVVNTEAFF. This chain connects TRBV6-1 to TRBJ1-1, with D unclear. The CDR3 length is 13 residues. V was trimmed by 3 bases and J by 0 bases, leaving 5 bases between them. Germline CDR1 and CDR2: MNHNS and SASEGT.

The rearrangement joins TRBV5-6 to TRBJ1-1; TRBD1 agrees at 7 bases. The CDR3 loop spans 13 amino acids. Germline V gene sequence: CDR1 SGHDT, CDR2 YYEEEE. Trimming took 4 bases from V and 10 from J; bases not matched to a gene: 10. CDR3 sequence reads: CASSSRLRDRAFF. CDR3 nucleotides: TGTGCCAGCAGCAGCCGGTTAAGGGACAGAGCTTTCTTT.

The V call is TRBV10-3, the J call TRBJ2-6; D is uncertain. Germline V gene lookup returns CDR1 ENHRY and CDR2 SYGVKD. The CDR3 consists of 15 residues. V dropped 7 bases and J dropped 4 bases, with 14 bases sitting between them. CDR3 nucleotide sequence: TGTGCCATCACCCCCGGAGTGGCCGGGGCCAACGTCCTGACTTTC. Translation: CAITPGVAGANVLTF.

This clone appeared a single time. V gene TRBV6-5 combines with J gene TRBJ2-5, with D unclear. The CDR3 totals 16 residues. Germline V gene lookup returns CDR1 MNHEY and CDR2 SVGAGI. Trimming pared 0 bases from V and 4 bases from J, leaving 15 bases between. The CDR3 DNA is TGTGCCAGCAGTTACTCGATCGGCAGTCCAGGAGAGACCCAGTACTTC. Protein sequence: CASSYSIGSPGETQYF.

The chain's CDR3 is CASSYSGQVGNEQFF. The CDR3 bases are TGTGCCAGCAGTTACTCGGGACAGGTTGGTAATGAGCAGTTCTTC. V and J are TRBV6-5 and TRBJ2-1, with 8 nucleotides matching TRBD1. The CDR3 is made up of 15 amino acids. Germline CDR1 reads MNHEY; CDR2 reads SVGAGI. The V and J ends lost 0 bases and 7 bases, in that order; junction bases with no gene match: 5.

The V call is TRBV6-6, the J call TRBJ1-2; D is ambiguous. The CDR3 is made up of 13 amino acids. The germline gives CDR1 MNHNY, CDR2 SVGAGI (reference sequence). V was shortened by 8 bases and J by 4 bases, with 14 bases between the two germline ends. CDR3 amino acids: CASQVLSGYGYTF. In DNA, the CDR3 is TGTGCCAGCCAAGTACTATCGGGCTATGGCTACACCTTC.

The chain links TRBV29-1 to TRBJ1-1, with D possibly being TRBD1 (5 bases). V gave up 3 bases and J gave up 0 bases, with 8 bases separating them. Per the germline V gene, CDR1 is SQVTM and CDR2 is ANQGSEA. This CDR3 has 13 amino acids. This chain's CDR3 is CSVEGRLNTEAFF. In DNA, the CDR3 is TGCAGCGTTGAGGGGCGGTTGAACACTGAAGCTTTCTTT. Using reference TRBV29-1 and TRBJ1-1 for the parts outside the CDR3, the full variable domain is SAVISQKPSRDICQRGTSLTIQCQVDSQVTMMFWYRQQPGQSLTLIATANQGSEATYESGFVIDKFPISRPNLTFSTLTVSNMSPEDSSIYLCSVEGRLNTEAFFGQGTRLTVV.

The chain carries TRBV2 and TRBJ1-5; TRBD1 agrees at 8 bases. This CDR3 comprises 17 residues. Trimming at V came to 8 bases and at J to 4 bases, leaving 16 bases not matched to a gene. Germline V gene lookup returns CDR1 SNHLY and CDR2 FYNNEI. This CDR3 reads CASRPSTGEAWNQPQHF. The CDR3 DNA follows: TGTGCCAGCCGACCTTCGACAGGGGAAGCATGGAATCAGCCCCAGCATTTT.

The V gene is TRBV6-6, the J gene TRBJ1-1, with D maybe TRBD1 (5 bases). Germline V gene data show CDR1 as MNHNY and CDR2 as SVGAGI (reference sequence). V was cut by 2 bases and J by 4 bases, with 11 bases left in between. CDR3 size: 14 residues. This chain's CDR3 is CASSYLTASTEAFF. For the CDR3, the DNA is TGTGCCAGCAGTTACCTGACAGCCAGCACTGAAGCTTTCTTT.

This clone was picked up one time. The gene calls are TRBV27 and TRBJ2-4; possible D gene TRBD1, 5 bases. The ends were cut back, 3 bases at V and 1 base at J, with 7 bases in the middle. Germline-derived CDR1 and CDR2 are MNHEY and SMNVEV (reference sequence). CDR3 length equals 14 residues. CDR3 in DNA: TGTGCCAGCAGTTTGACAGTCGCCAAAAACATTCAGTACTTC. This translates into CASSLTVAKNIQYF.

A single count supports this clone. This chain uses TRBV19 with TRBJ2-1; D might be TRBD1 (6 bases). Germline loops: CDR1 LNHDA, CDR2 SQIVND (reference sequence). V was shortened by 5 bases and J by 2 bases, with 13 bases between the two germline ends. CDR3 length: 15 residues. The CDR3 reads CASSLPPGAYNEQFF. The CDR3 nucleotides are TGTGCCAGTAGTCTCCCACCAGGGGCCTACAATGAGCAGTTCTTC.

The chain links TRBV5-6 to TRBJ2-3; D is ambiguous. CDR1 is SGHDT, CDR2 YYEEEE, per germline. With 0 bases removed from V and 10 bases from J, the gap between germline ends came to 9 bases. This CDR3 contains 12 residues. In DNA, the CDR3 is TGTGCCAGCAGCTTGGGGGCAGTCCCGCAGTATTTT. This codes for CASSLGAVPQYF. Full variable domain (remainder filled in from reference TRBV5-6 and TRBJ2-3): DAGVTQSPTHLIKTRGQQVTLRCSPKSGHDTVSWYQQALGQGPQFIFQYYEEEERQRGNFPDRFSGHQFPNYSSELNVNALLLGDSALYLCASSLGAVPQYFGPGTRLTVL.

The chain uses TRBV6-1 and TRBJ2-1; 8 bases fit TRBD2. The CDR3 contains 14 residues. With 4 bases clipped from V and 6 bases from J, the junction kept 5 bases outside the gene matches. Germline V CDR1 and CDR2: MNHNS, SASEGT. CDR3 sequence (DNA): TGTGCCAGCAGTGGGGGACTAGATGGCAATGAGCAGTTCTTC. Translation gives CASSGGLDGNEQFF.

The genes are TRBV6-5 and TRBJ1-2; the D is unclear. There are 16 residues in the CDR3. Germline CDR1 MNHEY, CDR2 SVGAGI. V was pared by 1 base and J by 8 bases, with 20 bases between. DNA of the CDR3: TGTGCCAGCAGTTACTTCGGCCACCCCGGAGGGATAGGCTACACCTTC. This gives the protein CASSYFGHPGGIGYTF.

The chain employs TRBV7-9 and TRBJ1-1, with no clear D. The CDR3 totals 16 residues. The V gene lost 4 bases and the J gene lost 2 bases, with 17 bases spanning the gap. Germline V gene lookup returns CDR1 SEHNR and CDR2 FQNEAQ (reference sequence). The CDR3 DNA reads as TGTGCCAGCAGCTACCCCTCGCGGGTTATAAACACTGAAGCTTTCTTT. It specifies CASSYPSRVINTEAFF.

The genes are TRBV15 and TRBJ1-2; 10 nucleotides line up with TRBD1. The V gene end was trimmed by 5 bases and the J gene end by 4 bases; junction bases not matched to a gene: 4. CDR1 and CDR2 from the germline V gene are LNHNV and YYDKDF (reference sequence). The CDR3 runs 14 residues. The CDR3 DNA is TGTGCCACCAGCGAGGACAGGGGGACCTATGGCTACACCTTC. It translates to CATSEDRGTYGYTF.